The next 8 T cell receptor beta chains were all read from a single sample in a study of blood T cells in healthy people across ages. Primed by a sample-barcoded 5' primer and a J-beta primer mix, a second PCR proceeded for about 7 to 12 cycles. In TCRdb, the 5' RACE reads were re-called with MiXCR into one record per CDR3 protein. The sample holds over 1,300,000 distinct CDR3 sequences, around 55% seen once. Sequencing was done on a sample of blood. These receptors all stem from a man between 18 and 29 years old in good health.

V and J are TRBV10-3 and TRBJ2-7, with D maybe TRBD2 (7 bases). Germline assignment: CDR1 ENHRY and CDR2 SYGVKD. The V end lost 2 bases, the J end lost 3 bases, and 11 bases lay between the germline ends. The CDR3 extends over 14 amino acids. The CDR3 nucleotides are TGTGCCATCAGTGAGAAAGGGGGGGGCTACGAGCAGTACTTC. It is translated as CAISEKGGGYEQYF.

The rearrangement links TRBV12-3 or TRBV12-4 to TRBJ2-1; D is possibly TRBD2 (7 bases). The CDR3 contains 18 residues. Trimming removed 7 bases at V and 16 bases at J, with 38 bases between. Here the CDR3 reads CASIRGGGRSDLAPEAFF. CDR3 DNA sequence: TGTGCCAGCATTCGAGGGGGGGGGAGGTCCGACCTCGCCCCTGAAGCTTTCTTC.

This chain joins TRBV29-1 and TRBJ2-3; the D call may be TRBD1 or TRBD2 (5 bases each). Germline values: CDR1 SQVTM, CDR2 ANQGSEA. The V gene lost 1 base and the J gene lost 10 bases, with 15 bases spanning the gap. The CDR3 extends over 13 amino acids. CDR3 nucleotide sequence: TGCAGCGTTGAAGGAGGGGTCGACGATGCGCAGTATTTT. Its translation is CSVEGGVDDAQYF.

This clonotype was picked up one time. This sequence joins TRBV7-2 and TRBJ2-7, with TRBD2 identical over 7 bases. After removal of 1 base from V and 3 bases from J, the junction contained 15 bases not matched to a gene. Germline CDR1 is SGHTA and CDR2 is FQGNSA. The CDR3 is made up of 18 amino acids. The CDR3 loop reads CASSLGTERGESRYEQYF. The CDR3, as DNA: TGTGCCAGCAGCTTAGGGACGGAACGGGGGGAGTCTCGCTACGAGCAGTACTTC.

A few counts support this clonotype. This chain links TRBV12-3 or TRBV12-4 with TRBJ2-7; the match to TRBD1 covers 9 bases. The last part of the DNA fits TRBJ2-4 better; the J call may be wrong. The CDR3 totals 15 residues. The CDR3 DNA follows: TGTGCCAGCAGTTTAGGTTCGGGACAGGGTGACATTCAGTACTTC. It yields the protein CASSLGSGQGDIQYF.

V gene TRBV20-1 combines with J gene TRBJ2-7, with D maybe TRBD1 (5 bases). V dropped 3 bases and J dropped 9 bases, with 12 bases sitting between them. CDR3 size: 11 residues. The V gene's germline CDR1 is DFQATT and CDR2 SNEGSKA (reference sequence). The CDR3 DNA follows: TGCAGTGCTAGCAGGGTCGATGTGCAGTACTTC. Amino acid sequence: CSASRVDVQYF.

The sample holds a few counts of this clonotype. The chain employs TRBV10-3 and TRBJ1-2; no definite D call. Germline-derived CDR1 and CDR2 are ENHRY and SYGVKD. Trimming left V 10 bases short and J 2 bases short, with 11 bases between. CDR3 size: 12 residues. CDR3 amino acids: CASATANYGYTF. The CDR3 bases are TGTGCCAGCGCCACAGCAAACTATGGCTACACCTTC.

This clonotype was seen only a few times. The V and J genes are TRBV7-9 and TRBJ2-5, with TRBD1 as a possible D gene (6 bases). V shed 5 bases and J shed 4 bases, with 17 bases lying between them. This CDR3 has 15 amino acids. CDR1 and CDR2 from the germline V gene are SEHNR and FQNEAQ (reference sequence). The CDR3 spells CASSLYRVEGETQYF. CDR3 sequence (DNA): TGTGCCAGCAGCCTCTACAGGGTAGAAGGAGAGACCCAGTACTTC.